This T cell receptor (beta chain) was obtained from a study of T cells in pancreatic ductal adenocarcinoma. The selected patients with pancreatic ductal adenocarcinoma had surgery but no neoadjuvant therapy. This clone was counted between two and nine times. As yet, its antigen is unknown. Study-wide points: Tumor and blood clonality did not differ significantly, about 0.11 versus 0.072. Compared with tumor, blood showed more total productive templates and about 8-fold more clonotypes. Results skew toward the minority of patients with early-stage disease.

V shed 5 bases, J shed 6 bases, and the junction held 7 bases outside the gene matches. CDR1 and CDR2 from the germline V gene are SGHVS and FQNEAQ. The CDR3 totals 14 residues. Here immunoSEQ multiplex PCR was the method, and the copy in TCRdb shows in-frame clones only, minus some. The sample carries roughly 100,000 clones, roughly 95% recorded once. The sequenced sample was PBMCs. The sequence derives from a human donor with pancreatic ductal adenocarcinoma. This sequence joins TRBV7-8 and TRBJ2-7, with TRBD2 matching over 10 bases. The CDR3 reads CASSPGTSVSEQYF. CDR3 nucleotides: TGTGCCAGCAGCCCCGGGACTAGCGTCTCCGAGCAGTACTTC.